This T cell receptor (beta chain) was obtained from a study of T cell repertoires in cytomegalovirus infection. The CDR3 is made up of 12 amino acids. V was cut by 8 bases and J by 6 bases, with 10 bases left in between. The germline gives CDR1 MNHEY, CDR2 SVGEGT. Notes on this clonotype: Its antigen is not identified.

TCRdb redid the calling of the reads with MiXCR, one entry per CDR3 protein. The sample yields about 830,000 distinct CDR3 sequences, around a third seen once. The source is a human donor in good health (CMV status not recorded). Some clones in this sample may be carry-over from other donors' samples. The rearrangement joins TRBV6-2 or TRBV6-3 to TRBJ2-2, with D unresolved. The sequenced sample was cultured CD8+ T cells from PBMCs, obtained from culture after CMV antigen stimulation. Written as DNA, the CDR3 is TGTGCCAGCGGCCTTTTTCCCGGGGAGCTGTTTTTT. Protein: CASGLFPGELFF.